The clone carrying this T cell receptor beta chain was recorded once. This table comes from immunoSEQ multiplex PCR, and its TCRdb copy is limited to in-frame clones, with some not included. The sample yields around 290,000 clones, 89% seen once. This record comes from a study of blood T cell repertoires in COVID-19. About the study: PBMCs, B-cell-depleted T cells, or T cells provided the cDNA or gDNA that made up the material.

The junction had 9 bases not matched to a gene; V was cut back by 0 bases and J by 4 bases. Germline CDR1 is LGHNA and CDR2 is YNFKEQ. The CDR3 sequence is 17 residues long. The material sequenced was PBMCs or T cells enriched from blood (not recorded which). This clonotype was sampled from a woman aged 40 to 49 who had recovered from COVID-19. The chain employs TRBV4-2 and TRBJ1-5; 7 bases match TRBD1. The CDR3 DNA sequence: TGTGCCAGCAGCCAAGATCCCGGACAGGTTTTGAATCAGCCCCAGCATTTT. It translates to CASSQDPGQVLNQPQHF.